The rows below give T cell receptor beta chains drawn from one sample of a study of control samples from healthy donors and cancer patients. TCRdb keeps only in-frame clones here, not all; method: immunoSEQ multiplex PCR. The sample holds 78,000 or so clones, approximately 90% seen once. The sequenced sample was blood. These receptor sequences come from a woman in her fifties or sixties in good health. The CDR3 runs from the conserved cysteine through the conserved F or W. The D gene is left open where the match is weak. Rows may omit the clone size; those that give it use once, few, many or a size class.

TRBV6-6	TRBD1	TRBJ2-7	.	TGTGCCAGCACCCCGGGACAGGGAGTTCGCGAGCAGTACTTC	CASTPGQGVREQYF
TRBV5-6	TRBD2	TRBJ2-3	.	TGTGCCAGCAGCTTGGCCCTAGCGGGGGGGCAGGTAGATACGCAGTATTTT	CASSLALAGGQVDTQYF
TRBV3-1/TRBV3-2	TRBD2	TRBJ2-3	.	TGTGCCAGCAGCCAAGAGACTAGCATAGATACGCAGTATTTT	CASSQETSIDTQYF
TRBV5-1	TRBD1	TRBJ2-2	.	TGCGCCAGCCGACCGACAGGGCGCACCGGGGAGCTGTTTTTT	CASRPTGRTGELFF
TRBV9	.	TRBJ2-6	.	TGTGCCAGCAGCTTTTCACCCAGGGACGGGGCTGGGGCCAACGTCCTGACTTTC	CASSFSPRDGAGANVLTF
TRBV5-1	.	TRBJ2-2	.	TGCGCCAGCAGCCCGGGAGACAGGGTGAACACCGGGGAGCTGTTTTTT	CASSPGDRVNTGELFF
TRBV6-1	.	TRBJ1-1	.	TGTGCCAGCAGTGAGGGTGTGACGGGCACTGAAGCTTTCTTT	CASSEGVTGTEAFF
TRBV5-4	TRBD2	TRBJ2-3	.	TGTGCCAGCAGCCCCCGGGGGGTGGCAGATACGCAGTATTTT	CASSPRGVADTQYF
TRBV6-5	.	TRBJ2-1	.	TGTGCCAGCAGTCCGGGGGACCTCTCCTACAATGAGCAGTTCTTC	CASSPGDLSYNEQFF
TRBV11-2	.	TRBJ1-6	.	TGTGCCAGCAGCTTAGCTCAAATGGCCCTCCACTTT	CASSLAQMALHF
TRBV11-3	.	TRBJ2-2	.	TGTGCCAGCAGCTTAGAAGGGGGTCTTGGCGGGGAGCTGTTTTTT	CASSLEGGLGGELFF
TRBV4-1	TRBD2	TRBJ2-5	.	TGCGCCAGCAGCCTCCGGACTAGCGGGGGCCAAGAGACCCAGTACTTC	CASSLRTSGGQETQYF
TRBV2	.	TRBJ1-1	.	TGTGCCAGCAGTGATCCTGTGAACACTGAAGCTTTCTTT	CASSDPVNTEAFF
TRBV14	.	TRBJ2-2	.	TGTGCCAGCAGCCCATCTGCCAGGGCGACCGGGGAGCTGTTTTTT	CASSPSARATGELFF
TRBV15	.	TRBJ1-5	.	TGTGCCACCAGCAGAGATAGCCGGAGGGGTCAGCCCCAGCATTTT	CATSRDSRRGQPQHF
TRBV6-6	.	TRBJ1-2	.	TGTGCCAGCACCTCGGGGGAAGGCGCAAACTATGGCTACACCTTC	CASTSGEGANYGYTF
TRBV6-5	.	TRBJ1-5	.	TGTGCCAGTAAACGATCTGACCCAAATCAGCCCCAGCATTTT	CASKRSDPNQPQHF
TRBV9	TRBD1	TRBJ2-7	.	TGTGCCAGCAGCGTAGGACAGGGTTATTACGAGCAGTACTTC	CASSVGQGYYEQYF
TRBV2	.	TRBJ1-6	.	TGTGCCAGCAGCTCCCCGGCCATCCGGAATTCACCCCTCCACTTT	CASSSPAIRNSPLHF
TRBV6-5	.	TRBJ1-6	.	TGTGCCAGCATTAGGGGGAAGGATTCACCCCTCCACTTT	CASIRGKDSPLHF
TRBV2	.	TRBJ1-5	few	TGTGCCAGCAGGGAGGCAGGGTTCGGCAATCAGCCCCAGCATTTT	CASREAGFGNQPQHF
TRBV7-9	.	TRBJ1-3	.	TGTGCCAGCAGCCTATTAGGGAGAACTGGAAACACCATATATTTT	CASSLLGRTGNTIYF
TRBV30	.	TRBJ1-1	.	TGTGCCCTCGAGATGAACACTGAAGCTTTCTTT	CALEMNTEAFF
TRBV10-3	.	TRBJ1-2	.	TGTGCCATCAGTGAGTCTAACTATGGCTACACCTTC	CAISESNYGYTF
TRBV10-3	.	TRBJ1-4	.	TGTGCCATCAAGCCCGGCAGCCCGGGGGGCGATGATGAAAAACTGTTTTTT	CAIKPGSPGGDDEKLFF
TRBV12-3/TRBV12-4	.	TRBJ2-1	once	TGTGCCAGCAGTTTATTTGGGGAGAATGAGCAGTTCTTC	CASSLFGENEQFF
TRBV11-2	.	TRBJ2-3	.	TGTGCCAGCAGCGGGATCCTCAATACGCAGTATTTT	CASSGILNTQYF
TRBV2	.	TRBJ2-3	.	TGTGCCACCGAGGGGGGCACAGATACGCAGTATTTT	CATEGGTDTQYF
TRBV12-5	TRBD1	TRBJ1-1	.	TGTGCTAGTGGTTTGGGACACCCGGGACAGGGGGCCACTGAAGCTTTCTTT	CASGLGHPGQGATEAFF
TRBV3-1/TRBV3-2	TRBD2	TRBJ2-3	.	TGTGCCAGCAGCCGCGCCTTGGGACTAGCGGGGGGGCTAGACACAGATACGCAGTATTTT	CASSRALGLAGGLDTDTQYF
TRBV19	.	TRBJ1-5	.	TGTGCCAGTAGTACCCTTAGCAATCAGCCCCAGCATTTT	CASSTLSNQPQHF
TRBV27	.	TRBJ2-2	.	TGTGCCAGTCAGGCCTTCACCGGGGAGCTGTTTTTT	CASQAFTGELFF
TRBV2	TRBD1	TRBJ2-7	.	TGTGCCAGCAGGAAGGGGGGAGGGACAGGGAACAGCGACGAGCAGTACTTC	CASRKGGGTGNSDEQYF
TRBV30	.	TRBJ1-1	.	TGTGCCTGCCCAAAACTTTTGAACACTGAAGCTTTCTTT	CACPKLLNTEAFF
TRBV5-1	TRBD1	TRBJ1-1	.	TGCGCCAGCAGCTTGTCGACAGGGGTCCTTGAAGCTTTCTTT	CASSLSTGVLEAFF
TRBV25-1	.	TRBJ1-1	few	TGTGCCAGCAGTGAAGAAGAGGAGGGCACTGAAGCTTTCTTT	CASSEEEEGTEAFF
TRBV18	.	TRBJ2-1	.	TGTGCCAGCTCACCTCAGGTAGACAATGAGCAGTTCTTC	CASSPQVDNEQFF
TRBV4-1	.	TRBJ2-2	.	TGCGCCAGCAGCCAAAGTCAGGGGTACACCGGGGAGCTGTTTTTT	CASSQSQGYTGELFF
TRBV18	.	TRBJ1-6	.	TGTGCCAGCTCACCAACAGGACAAAATAATTCACCCCTCCACTTT	CASSPTGQNNSPLHF
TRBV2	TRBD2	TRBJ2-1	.	TGTGCCAGCAGTCCTGGACTAGCGGGGGGGCTAAATGAGCAGTTCTTC	CASSPGLAGGLNEQFF
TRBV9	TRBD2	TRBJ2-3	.	TGTGCCGGCAGCGACACTAGCGGGGCAGATACGCAGTATTTT	CAGSDTSGADTQYF
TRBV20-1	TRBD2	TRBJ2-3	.	TGCAGTTGCCGACTAGCGGATACGCAGTATTTT	CSCRLADTQYF
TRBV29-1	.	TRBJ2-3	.	TGCAGCGTTGAAACGTTGGCAGATACGCAGTATTTT	CSVETLADTQYF
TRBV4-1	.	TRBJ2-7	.	TGCCCCACCAGCCAAGGGGAGGGGGCCGCGGGGGGTCCCTACGAGCAGTACTTC	CPTSQGEGAAGGPYEQYF
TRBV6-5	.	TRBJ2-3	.	TGTGCCAGCAAGACCGGGTGGTCCACAGATACGCAGTATTTT	CASKTGWSTDTQYF
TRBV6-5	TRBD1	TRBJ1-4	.	TGTGCCAGCAGGGGGGACAGGGTATCGGAAAAACTGTTTTTT	CASRGDRVSEKLFF
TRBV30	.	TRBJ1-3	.	TGTGCCTGGAGTGTAGGTTTTTCGGGTTCTGGAAACACCATATATTTT	CAWSVGFSGSGNTIYF
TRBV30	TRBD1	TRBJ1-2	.	TGTGCCTGGAGTACCGCAGGGGGCGCCCCTTATGGCTACACCTTC	CAWSTAGGAPYGYTF
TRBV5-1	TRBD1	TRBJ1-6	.	TGCGCCAGCAGCTTTCTTAGAGGGGGCGCCCATAATTCACCCCTCCACTTT	CASSFLRGGAHNSPLHF
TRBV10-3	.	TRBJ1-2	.	TGTGCCATCAGTCCCACCCAAGGCCGGGGTGGCTACACCTTC	CAISPTQGRGGYTF
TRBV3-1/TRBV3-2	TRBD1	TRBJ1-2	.	TGTGCCAGCAGCCAACGGGACAGGCGGAGCTATGGCTACACCTTC	CASSQRDRRSYGYTF